This is a list of T cell receptor beta chains from one sample in a study of T cells expressing NK-cell markers. TCRdb re-called the 5' RACE reads, yielding one record per CDR3 amino acid sequence without DNA. This table lists some 440,000 distinct CDR3 sequences. Sequencing input: blood T cells: a sorted CD56 or NKG2C T cell subset, CD4+ or CD8+ T cells, or bulk PBMC T cells (not recorded which). The source of these receptors is a woman aged 50 to 60 in good health. Both conserved end residues are part of each CDR3.

v_call: TRBV10-3; j_call: TRBJ2-3; cdr3_aa: CAISTNRGIGTDTQYF
v_call: TRBV7-3; j_call: TRBJ2-6; cdr3_aa: CASSSGDVGSGANVLTF
v_call: TRBV10-3; j_call: TRBJ2-5; cdr3_aa: CAINPGSGPGAETQYF
v_call: TRBV5-6; j_call: TRBJ2-1; cdr3_aa: CASSLVFGHEQFF
v_call: TRBV5-1; j_call: TRBJ2-1; cdr3_aa: CASSFPEGDYNEQFF
v_call: TRBV2; j_call: TRBJ2-2; cdr3_aa: CVSSSIDRDRLNTGELFF
v_call: TRBV3-1; j_call: TRBJ2-1; cdr3_aa: CASSQVPSVVEQFF
v_call: TRBV12-3/TRBV12-4; j_call: TRBJ1-2; cdr3_aa: CASSYTKGYGYTF
v_call: TRBV6-1; j_call: TRBJ1-2; cdr3_aa: CASSEITGGGYTF
v_call: TRBV12-3/TRBV12-4; j_call: TRBJ2-1; cdr3_aa: CASSLFSGSTDEQFF
v_call: TRBV19; j_call: TRBJ2-6; cdr3_aa: CATANSPGANVLTF
v_call: TRBV10-3; j_call: TRBJ2-2; cdr3_aa: CAIRVGREQETGELFF
v_call: TRBV6-5; j_call: TRBJ2-5; cdr3_aa: CASSYSEREETQYF
v_call: TRBV7-8; j_call: TRBJ2-6; cdr3_aa: CASSLAVGYSGANVLTF
v_call: TRBV7-6; j_call: TRBJ2-3; cdr3_aa: CASARKGSSTDTQYF
v_call: TRBV3-1; j_call: TRBJ2-7; cdr3_aa: CASSRHISGSYEQYF
v_call: TRBV12-3/TRBV12-4; j_call: TRBJ2-1; cdr3_aa: CASSLKSAEQFF
v_call: TRBV20-1; j_call: TRBJ2-2; cdr3_aa: CSADRGTGELFF
v_call: TRBV10-3; j_call: TRBJ2-1; cdr3_aa: CAISAGLAGGDEQFF
v_call: TRBV20-1; j_call: TRBJ2-1; cdr3_aa: CSAKGLAGVHDEQFF
v_call: TRBV28; j_call: TRBJ2-5; cdr3_aa: CASSARKGREETQYF
v_call: TRBV20-1; j_call: TRBJ2-4; cdr3_aa: CSARDLVGTLAKNIQYF
v_call: TRBV5-1; j_call: TRBJ2-5; cdr3_aa: CASSPQRAGPPIETQYF
v_call: TRBV24-1; j_call: TRBJ2-2; cdr3_aa: CATSDPGQGLHGELFF
v_call: TRBV29-1; j_call: TRBJ1-3; cdr3_aa: CSAIETGNTIYF